This T cell receptor (beta chain) came from a study of beta chain features in type 1 diabetes. Expressed TCRB transcripts were sequenced, since all the RNA that had been isolated was reverse transcribed. TCRdb's copy holds only in-frame clones and misses some; the assay was immunoSEQ multiplex PCR. The data hold roughly 610,000 clones, with roughly 15% observed a single time. This clone was observed once. This CDR3 has 13 residues. CDR1 is SGHTA, CDR2 FQGTGA, per germline. V dropped 3 bases and J dropped 4 bases, with 9 bases sitting between them. The sequenced sample consisted of naive CD4+ T cells from blood. This receptor was taken from a man younger than 35 in good health. The V and J genes are TRBV7-3 and TRBJ1-2; weak D call: TRBD1 (6 bases). DNA for the CDR3: TGTGCCAGCAGCTTGACAGGCCGCTATGGCTACACCTTC. Protein: CASSLTGRYGYTF.